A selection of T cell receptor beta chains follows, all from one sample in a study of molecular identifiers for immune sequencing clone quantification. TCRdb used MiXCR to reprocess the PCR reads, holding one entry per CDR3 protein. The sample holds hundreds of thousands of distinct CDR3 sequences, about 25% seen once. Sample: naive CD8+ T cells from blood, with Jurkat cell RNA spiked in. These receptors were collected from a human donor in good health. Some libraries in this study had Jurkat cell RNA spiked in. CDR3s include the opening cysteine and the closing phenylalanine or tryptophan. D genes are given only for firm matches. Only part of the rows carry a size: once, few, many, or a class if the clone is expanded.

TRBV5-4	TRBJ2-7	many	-	CASSLERRPHEQYF	TGTGCCAGCAGCTTGGAAAGGAGGCCCCACGAGCAGTACTTC
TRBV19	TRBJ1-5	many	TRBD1	CAGDTGGYQPQHF	TGTGCCGGTGATACAGGGGGCTATCAGCCCCAGCATTTT
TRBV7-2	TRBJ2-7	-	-	CASSPWEAVDEHYF	TGTGCCAGCAGCCCCTGGGAGGCCGTTGACGAGCATTACTTC
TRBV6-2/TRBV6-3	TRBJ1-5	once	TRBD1	CASDTGDSQPQHF	TGTGCCAGCGATACAGGGGACAGTCAGCCCCAGCATTTT
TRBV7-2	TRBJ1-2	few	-	CASSLLEGSGYTF	TGTGCCAGCAGCTTATTGGAGGGTTCTGGCTACACCTTC
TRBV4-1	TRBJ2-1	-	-	CASSQVYVNEQFF	TGCGCCAGCAGCCAAGTATATGTGAATGAGCAGTTCTTC
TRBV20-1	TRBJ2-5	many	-	CSARKGGETQYF	TGCAGTGCTAGGAAGGGAGGAGAGACCCAGTACTTC
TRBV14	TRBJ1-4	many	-	CASSQVRLRELFF	TGTGCCAGCAGCCAAGTACGCCTTAGGGAACTGTTTTTT
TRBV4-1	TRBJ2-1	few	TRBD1	CASSPGQGFDEQFF	TGCGCCAGCAGCCCGGGACAGGGTTTCGATGAGCAGTTCTTC
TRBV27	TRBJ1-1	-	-	CASSLYAGNTEAFF	TGTGCCAGCAGTTTATATGCGGGTAACACTGAAGCTTTCTTT
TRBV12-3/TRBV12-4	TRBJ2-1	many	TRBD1	CASSKVGTVRAEQFF	TGTGCCAGCAGTAAAGTGGGGACAGTTCGGGCTGAGCAGTTCTTC
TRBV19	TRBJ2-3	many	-	CARDLDNLREATDTQYF	TGTGCCAGGGATCTTGACAACTTACGGGAAGCCACAGATACGCAGTATTTT
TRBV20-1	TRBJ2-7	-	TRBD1	CSASPGQVSTYEQYF	TGCAGTGCTAGCCCCGGACAGGTGTCAACCTACGAGCAGTACTTC
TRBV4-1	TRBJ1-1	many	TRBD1	CASSQTHQGGTEAFF	TGCGCCAGCAGCCAAACCCATCAGGGGGGCACTGAAGCTTTCTTT
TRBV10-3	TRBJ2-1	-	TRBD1	CATHRGYEQFF	TGTGCCACTCACAGGGGATATGAGCAGTTCTTC
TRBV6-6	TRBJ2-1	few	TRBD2	CASSYLGLAGGMHEQFF	TGTGCCAGCAGTTACCTCGGGCTAGCGGGGGGGATGCATGAGCAGTTCTTC
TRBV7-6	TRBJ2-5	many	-	CASSFNWGDETQYF	TGTGCCAGCAGCTTCAACTGGGGCGATGAGACCCAGTACTTC
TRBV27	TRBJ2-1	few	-	CASSFGRGRGNEQFF	TGTGCCAGCAGTTTTGGGAGGGGGAGGGGCAATGAGCAGTTCTTC
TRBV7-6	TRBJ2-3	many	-	CASSLAASEDTQYF	TGTGCCAGCAGCTTAGCGGCTAGCGAGGATACGCAGTATTTT
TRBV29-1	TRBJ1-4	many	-	CSPHWRDRATNEKLFF	TGCAGCCCCCATTGGCGGGACCGTGCAACTAATGAAAAACTGTTTTTT
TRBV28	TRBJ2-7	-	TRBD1	CASNSDRRNYEQYF	TGTGCCAGCAACTCGGACAGGAGGAACTACGAGCAGTACTTC
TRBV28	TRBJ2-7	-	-	CASQASYEQYF	TGTGCCAGCCAAGCGTCCTACGAGCAGTACTTC
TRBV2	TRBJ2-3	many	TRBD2	CASNTLAGDTDTQYF	TGTGCCAGCAACACACTAGCGGGGGACACAGATACGCAGTATTTT
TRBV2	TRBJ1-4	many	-	CASSVNANEKLFF	TGTGCCAGCAGTGTGAACGCTAATGAAAAACTGTTTTTT
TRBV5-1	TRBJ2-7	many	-	CASSPGPFSYEQYF	TGCGCCAGCAGCCCGGGACCGTTCTCCTACGAGCAGTACTTC
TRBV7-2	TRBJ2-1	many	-	CASSFHPYNEQFF	TGTGCCAGCAGCTTCCATCCCTACAATGAGCAGTTCTTC
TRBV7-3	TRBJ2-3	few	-	CASSLKLTDTQYF	TGTGCCAGCAGCTTAAAGTTGACAGATACGCAGTATTTT
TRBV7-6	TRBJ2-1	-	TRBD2	CASSLPWGAGGDEQFF	TGTGCCAGCAGCCTACCATGGGGAGCGGGGGGGGATGAGCAGTTCTTC
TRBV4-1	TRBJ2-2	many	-	CASSQDHFNTGELFF	TGCGCCAGCAGCCAAGATCACTTTAACACCGGGGAGCTGTTTTTT
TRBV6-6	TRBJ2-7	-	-	CASIPGYEQYF	TGTGCCAGCATTCCCGGTTACGAGCAGTACTTC
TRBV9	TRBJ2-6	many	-	CASSTRSGANVLTF	TGTGCCAGCAGCACGCGATCTGGGGCCAACGTCCTGACTTTC
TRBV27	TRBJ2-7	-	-	CASCSRSGPSYEQYF	TGTGCCAGCTGCAGCCGGAGCGGGCCCTCCTACGAGCAGTACTTC
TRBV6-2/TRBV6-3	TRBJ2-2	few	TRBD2	CASRGLAGGPYTGELFF	TGTGCCAGCAGAGGACTAGCGGGGGGGCCGTACACCGGGGAGCTGTTTTTT
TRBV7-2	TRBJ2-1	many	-	CASSWGSHNEQFF	TGTGCCAGCAGCTGGGGGAGCCACAATGAGCAGTTCTTC
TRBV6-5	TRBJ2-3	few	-	CASSYGAGLTDTQYF	TGTGCCAGCAGTTACGGGGCGGGGCTCACAGATACGCAGTATTTT
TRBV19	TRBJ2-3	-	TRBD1	CASSIPDRDTDTQYF	TGTGCCAGTAGTATTCCCGACAGGGACACAGATACGCAGTATTTT
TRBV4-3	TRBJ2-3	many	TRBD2	CASSQDLGPQRDTDTQYF	TGCGCCAGCAGCCAAGATCTAGGTCCCCAGCGGGACACAGATACGCAGTATTTT
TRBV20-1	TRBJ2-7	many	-	CSASYRELYEQYF	TGCAGTGCTAGTTATCGGGAGCTCTACGAGCAGTACTTC
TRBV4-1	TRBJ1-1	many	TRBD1	CASSARDRGTEAFF	TGCGCCAGCAGCGCCCGGGACAGGGGCACTGAAGCTTTCTTT
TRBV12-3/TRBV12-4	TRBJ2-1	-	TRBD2	CASSSQTSGRRSYNEQFF	TGTGCCAGCAGTTCACAGACTAGCGGGAGGCGATCCTACAATGAGCAGTTCTTC
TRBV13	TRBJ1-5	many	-	CASSSERNQPQHF	TGTGCCAGCAGCTCAGAGCGCAATCAGCCCCAGCATTTT
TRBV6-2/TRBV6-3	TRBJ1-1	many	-	CASSYAERAFF	TGTGCCAGCAGTTACGCCGAGAGAGCTTTCTTT
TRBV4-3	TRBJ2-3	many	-	CASSQVIGADTQYF	TGCGCCAGCAGCCAAGTAATAGGAGCGGATACGCAGTATTTT
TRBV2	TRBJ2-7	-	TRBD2	CASGGLAGGSYEQYF	TGTGCCAGCGGAGGACTAGCGGGGGGCTCCTACGAGCAGTACTTC
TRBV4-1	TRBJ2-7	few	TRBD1	CASSQEPGTGFYEQYF	TGCGCCAGCAGCCAAGAGCCCGGGACAGGTTTCTACGAGCAGTACTTC
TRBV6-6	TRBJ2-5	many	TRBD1	CASKRGQIGQETQYF	TGTGCCAGCAAAAGGGGGCAAATTGGACAAGAGACCCAGTACTTC
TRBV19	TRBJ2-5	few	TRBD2	CASSIGLTSGEETQYF	TGTGCCAGTAGTATAGGTCTGACTAGCGGGGAAGAGACCCAGTACTTC
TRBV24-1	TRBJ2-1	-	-	CATSDPQGGWSDEQFF	TGTGCCACCAGTGACCCGCAGGGTGGGTGGTCGGATGAGCAGTTCTTC